Listed below are T cell receptor beta chains from one sample, sequenced in a study of CD8 T cells in ankylosing spondylitis. TCRdb called the 5' RACE reads again in MiXCR, with one record for every CDR3 protein. The repertoire holds roughly 68,000 distinct CDR3 sequences, with approximately 6% as singletons. The sequenced sample was synovial fluid, either unsorted or a sorted T cell fraction (not recorded which). Receptors originate from a male donor with ankylosing spondylitis. Both conserved end residues are part of each CDR3. Fields, in order: clone size, J gene, D gene, V gene, CDR3 DNA, CDR3 protein. D genes are given only for firm matches. Clone sizes are given selectively: once, few, many, or a class where the clone is expanded.

abundance: many; j_gene: TRBJ1-1; d_gene: NA; v_gene: TRBV14; CDR3nt: TGTGCCAGCAGCCAAGTGGGGGGGGGCTCTGAAGCTTTCTTT; CDR3aa: CASSQVGGGSEAFF
abundance: many; j_gene: TRBJ2-1; d_gene: TRBD1; v_gene: TRBV15; CDR3nt: TGTGCCACCAGCAGAGAAAGACAGGGGATGGGCTACAATGAGCAGTTCTTC; CDR3aa: CATSRERQGMGYNEQFF
abundance: few; j_gene: TRBJ2-7; d_gene: NA; v_gene: TRBV20-1; CDR3nt: TGCAGTGCTAGAGCGTCCGGGCCTTCGTGGGAGCAGTACTTC; CDR3aa: CSARASGPSWEQYF
abundance: many; j_gene: TRBJ2-7; d_gene: NA; v_gene: TRBV5-1; CDR3nt: TGCGCCAGCAGCTTGGACAGGCAGAACGAGCAGTACTTC; CDR3aa: CASSLDRQNEQYF
abundance: many; j_gene: TRBJ2-7; d_gene: NA; v_gene: TRBV12-3/TRBV12-4; CDR3nt: TGTGCCAGCAGTCCCGGCGGCGGAGGGGCCTACGAGCAGTACTTC; CDR3aa: CASSPGGGGAYEQYF
abundance: few; j_gene: TRBJ2-1; d_gene: NA; v_gene: TRBV5-1; CDR3nt: TGCGCCAGCTATGACCCAAGGGCATACAATGAGCAGTCCTTC; CDR3aa: CASYDPRAYNEQSF
abundance: many; j_gene: TRBJ2-1; d_gene: NA; v_gene: TRBV28; CDR3nt: TGTGCCAGCAGTTTTATTACGGTACAGGGTGAGCAGTTCTTC; CDR3aa: CASSFITVQGEQFF
abundance: many; j_gene: TRBJ2-5; d_gene: NA; v_gene: TRBV30; CDR3nt: TGTGCCTGGAGTGTCGGGTTCAGGGAGACCCAGTACTTC; CDR3aa: CAWSVGFRETQYF
abundance: many; j_gene: TRBJ2-1; d_gene: NA; v_gene: TRBV3-1; CDR3nt: TGTGCCAGCAGCCCCCTAACAGGAGGGTGGAATGAGCAGTTCTTC; CDR3aa: CASSPLTGGWNEQFF
abundance: NA; j_gene: TRBJ1-3; d_gene: TRBD1; v_gene: TRBV5-1; CDR3nt: TGCGCCAGCAGCTTGAGGGCTACAGGGGCTTCTGGAAACACCATATATTTT; CDR3aa: CASSLRATGASGNTIYF
abundance: many; j_gene: TRBJ2-7; d_gene: TRBD1; v_gene: TRBV28; CDR3nt: TGTGCCAGCAGATTAACCGGGACAGGGAGCTCCTACGAGCAGTACTTC; CDR3aa: CASRLTGTGSSYEQYF
abundance: few; j_gene: TRBJ1-1; d_gene: NA; v_gene: TRBV20-1; CDR3nt: TGCAGTGCTATCCCAGGGACTATTAACACTGAAGCTTTCTTT; CDR3aa: CSAIPGTINTEAFF
abundance: many; j_gene: TRBJ2-2; d_gene: NA; v_gene: TRBV29-1; CDR3nt: TGCAGCGTTGAAGAGCGGGATCCGAACACCGGGGAGCTGTTTTTT; CDR3aa: CSVEERDPNTGELFF
abundance: NA; j_gene: TRBJ2-1; d_gene: TRBD1; v_gene: TRBV3-1; CDR3nt: TGTGCCAGCTGCCAGGAAGGACAGGGATGGAATGAGCAGTTCTTC; CDR3aa: CASCQEGQGWNEQFF
abundance: many; j_gene: TRBJ2-7; d_gene: TRBD2; v_gene: TRBV20-1; CDR3nt: TGCAGTGCTAGAGATCTTGCGCCGGGAGGGCCACAGCAGTACTTC; CDR3aa: CSARDLAPGGPQQYF
abundance: many; j_gene: TRBJ2-7; d_gene: TRBD2; v_gene: TRBV27; CDR3nt: TGTGCCAGCAGTTTTGGGGACTACCCCTACGAGCAGTACTTC; CDR3aa: CASSFGDYPYEQYF
abundance: many; j_gene: TRBJ1-2; d_gene: NA; v_gene: TRBV14; CDR3nt: TGTGCCAGCAGCCTACTAAAAGGAGGATATGGCTACACCTTC; CDR3aa: CASSLLKGGYGYTF
abundance: many; j_gene: TRBJ2-6; d_gene: NA; v_gene: TRBV7-9; CDR3nt: TGTGCCAGCGCATGGGTCTCTGGGGCCAACGTCCTGACTTTC; CDR3aa: CASAWVSGANVLTF
abundance: many; j_gene: TRBJ2-1; d_gene: TRBD2; v_gene: TRBV2; CDR3nt: TGTGCCAGCAGGGGATTTCCGGGACTAGGAAACAATGAGCAGTTCTTC; CDR3aa: CASRGFPGLGNNEQFF
abundance: few; j_gene: TRBJ2-2; d_gene: TRBD2; v_gene: TRBV7-3; CDR3nt: TGTGCCAGCAGCTCGGGACTAGCGGGAGTCACCGGGGAGCTGTTTTTT; CDR3aa: CASSSGLAGVTGELFF
abundance: NA; j_gene: TRBJ1-4; d_gene: NA; v_gene: TRBV3-1; CDR3nt: TGTGCCAGCAGCCAAGATCTTGGGGAAACTAATGAAAAACTGTTTTTT; CDR3aa: CASSQDLGETNEKLFF
abundance: many; j_gene: TRBJ2-2; d_gene: TRBD2; v_gene: TRBV11-2; CDR3nt: TGTGCCACCTCCCCGGGACTAGCGGGAGGATTCACCGGGGAGCTGTTTTTT; CDR3aa: CATSPGLAGGFTGELFF
abundance: NA; j_gene: TRBJ2-3; d_gene: NA; v_gene: TRBV4-1; CDR3nt: TGCGCCAGCAGCCCCCCGAGGGGCGGGACGGGTACAGATACGCAGTATTTT; CDR3aa: CASSPPRGGTGTDTQYF
abundance: many; j_gene: TRBJ2-7; d_gene: NA; v_gene: TRBV29-1; CDR3nt: TGCAGCGTTGAATTGGCGGGTGACGAGCAGTACTTC; CDR3aa: CSVELAGDEQYF
abundance: NA; j_gene: TRBJ1-6; d_gene: NA; v_gene: TRBV18; CDR3nt: TGTGCCAGCTCACCCCGACAGGAGGCCTCCTATAATTCACCCCTCCACTTT; CDR3aa: CASSPRQEASYNSPLHF
abundance: many; j_gene: TRBJ2-3; d_gene: TRBD2; v_gene: TRBV5-1; CDR3nt: TGCGCCAGCAGCTTCTTAGCGGGAGCGAGTGCAGATACGCAGTATTTT; CDR3aa: CASSFLAGASADTQYF
abundance: many; j_gene: TRBJ2-1; d_gene: TRBD2; v_gene: TRBV7-2; CDR3nt: TGTGCCAGCAGCTCTAGCGGGAGGAGGGATGAGCAGTTCTTC; CDR3aa: CASSSSGRRDEQFF
abundance: NA; j_gene: TRBJ2-5; d_gene: TRBD2; v_gene: TRBV20-1; CDR3nt: TGCAGTGCTAGAAACTCGCGGGAGGGACAAGAGACCCAGTACTTC; CDR3aa: CSARNSREGQETQYF
abundance: many; j_gene: TRBJ1-2; d_gene: NA; v_gene: TRBV12-3/TRBV12-4; CDR3nt: TGTGCCAGCACGAGTCGACTTAACTATGGCTACACCTTC; CDR3aa: CASTSRLNYGYTF
abundance: few; j_gene: TRBJ1-5; d_gene: NA; v_gene: TRBV7-8; CDR3nt: TGTGCCAGCAGCTTAGGGCCCGATCAGCCCCAACATTTT; CDR3aa: CASSLGPDQPQHF
abundance: many; j_gene: TRBJ1-1; d_gene: NA; v_gene: TRBV28; CDR3nt: TGTGCCAGCCTTGGTGGCACTGAAGCTTTCTTT; CDR3aa: CASLGGTEAFF
abundance: many; j_gene: TRBJ2-5; d_gene: TRBD1; v_gene: TRBV10-3; CDR3nt: TGTGCCGCGACAGGGAACGGGGAGACCCAGTACTTC; CDR3aa: CAATGNGETQYF
abundance: NA; j_gene: TRBJ1-1; d_gene: NA; v_gene: TRBV6-6; CDR3nt: TGTGCCAGCAGTTACTTGCTGAACACTGAAGCTTTCTTT; CDR3aa: CASSYLLNTEAFF
abundance: many; j_gene: TRBJ1-4; d_gene: NA; v_gene: TRBV28; CDR3nt: TGTGCCAGCAGACTCCGGGGCGAAAAACTGTTTTTT; CDR3aa: CASRLRGEKLFF
abundance: many; j_gene: TRBJ1-4; d_gene: NA; v_gene: TRBV28; CDR3nt: TGTGCCAGCAAGGGGGTAACAACTAATGAAAAACTGTTTTTT; CDR3aa: CASKGVTTNEKLFF
abundance: many; j_gene: TRBJ2-2; d_gene: NA; v_gene: TRBV4-2; CDR3nt: TGTGCCAGCAGCCAAGACTCGGAATACACCGGGGAGCTGTTTTTT; CDR3aa: CASSQDSEYTGELFF
abundance: few; j_gene: TRBJ2-5; d_gene: NA; v_gene: TRBV7-3; CDR3nt: TGTGCCAGCAGCGGCCTAGGACGGATGGGGGAGACCCAGTACTTC; CDR3aa: CASSGLGRMGETQYF
abundance: many; j_gene: TRBJ2-7; d_gene: NA; v_gene: TRBV6-2/TRBV6-3; CDR3nt: TGTGCCAGCACGGTGTCAGGGACCTACGAGCAGTACTTC; CDR3aa: CASTVSGTYEQYF
abundance: few; j_gene: TRBJ1-2; d_gene: NA; v_gene: TRBV20-1; CDR3nt: TGCAGTGCTAGATCAGGGCTCTCCTTTAACTATGGCTACACCTTC; CDR3aa: CSARSGLSFNYGYTF
abundance: few; j_gene: TRBJ2-1; d_gene: TRBD2; v_gene: TRBV20-1; CDR3nt: TGCAGTGTTCAGCGGCGGGAGGGTGGGAATGAGCAGTTCTTC; CDR3aa: CSVQRREGGNEQFF
abundance: NA; j_gene: TRBJ2-7; d_gene: NA; v_gene: TRBV28; CDR3nt: TGTGCCAGTTTCGGGGGCTACGAGCAGTACTTC; CDR3aa: CASFGGYEQYF
abundance: NA; j_gene: TRBJ2-5; d_gene: TRBD2; v_gene: TRBV11-2; CDR3nt: TGTGCCAGCAGCATCAGCGGGAGCGAGACCCAGTACTTC; CDR3aa: CASSISGSETQYF
abundance: NA; j_gene: TRBJ2-1; d_gene: TRBD1; v_gene: TRBV11-2; CDR3nt: TGTGCCAGCAGCAAGGACAGGCTTGATGAGCAGTTCTTC; CDR3aa: CASSKDRLDEQFF
abundance: many; j_gene: TRBJ2-1; d_gene: NA; v_gene: TRBV13; CDR3nt: TGTGCCAGCAGCCACACACGGGGAGTGACAATTGAGCAGTTCTTC; CDR3aa: CASSHTRGVTIEQFF
abundance: many; j_gene: TRBJ2-7; d_gene: TRBD2; v_gene: TRBV7-2; CDR3nt: TGTGCCAGCAGCTCCAAGACTAGCGGGCAGTGGGAGCAGTACTTC; CDR3aa: CASSSKTSGQWEQYF
abundance: few; j_gene: TRBJ2-4; d_gene: NA; v_gene: TRBV20-1; CDR3nt: TGCAGTGCCTTGAACCGGTTAACGCGGAACATTCAGTACTTC; CDR3aa: CSALNRLTRNIQYF
abundance: NA; j_gene: TRBJ2-3; d_gene: NA; v_gene: TRBV10-1; CDR3nt: TGCGCCAGCAGCCGCGGGCTTGGGTCTAGCACAGATACGCAGTATTTT; CDR3aa: CASSRGLGSSTDTQYF
abundance: few; j_gene: TRBJ1-3; d_gene: NA; v_gene: TRBV30; CDR3nt: TGTGCCTGGGGTACCAACTCTGGAAACACCATATATTTT; CDR3aa: CAWGTNSGNTIYF
abundance: many; j_gene: TRBJ1-1; d_gene: TRBD1; v_gene: TRBV19; CDR3nt: TGTGCCAGTAGTATCGACCTGGACAGGACAGCTTTCTTT; CDR3aa: CASSIDLDRTAFF
abundance: many; j_gene: TRBJ2-3; d_gene: NA; v_gene: TRBV29-1; CDR3nt: TGCAGCGACCGGACGGGACTTAGCACAGATACGCAGTATTTT; CDR3aa: CSDRTGLSTDTQYF
abundance: few; j_gene: TRBJ1-4; d_gene: NA; v_gene: TRBV19; CDR3nt: TGTGCCAGTAGTATCTACCTGAATGAAAAACTGTTTTTT; CDR3aa: CASSIYLNEKLFF
abundance: many; j_gene: TRBJ2-3; d_gene: TRBD2; v_gene: TRBV20-1; CDR3nt: TGCAGTGGGGCTAGCGGAGCGACAGATACGCAGTATTTT; CDR3aa: CSGASGATDTQYF
abundance: few; j_gene: TRBJ1-6; d_gene: NA; v_gene: TRBV7-3; CDR3nt: TGTGCCAGCAGCGCCCGCCCTGGGAGCAGTTCACCCCTCCACTTT; CDR3aa: CASSARPGSSSPLHF
abundance: NA; j_gene: TRBJ1-5; d_gene: TRBD1; v_gene: TRBV28; CDR3nt: TGTGCCAGCAGTTCAACCCTGGGACAGTCAAATCAGCCCCAGCATTTT; CDR3aa: CASSSTLGQSNQPQHF
abundance: many; j_gene: TRBJ2-7; d_gene: TRBD2; v_gene: TRBV20-1; CDR3nt: TGCAGTGCAGGAGGACTAGCGGGAGGTTACGAGCAGTACTTC; CDR3aa: CSAGGLAGGYEQYF
abundance: many; j_gene: TRBJ1-1; d_gene: NA; v_gene: TRBV7-9; CDR3nt: TGTGCCAGCGGGATAGAATTCAACACTGAAGCTTTCTTT; CDR3aa: CASGIEFNTEAFF
abundance: many; j_gene: TRBJ2-5; d_gene: TRBD2; v_gene: TRBV4-2; CDR3nt: TGTGCCAGCAGCCCTACCTCCTTGGCGGGAGGGGTTGGCCAGTACTTC; CDR3aa: CASSPTSLAGGVGQYF
abundance: many; j_gene: TRBJ2-5; d_gene: TRBD2; v_gene: TRBV5-6; CDR3nt: TGTGCCAGCAGCTCCGGACTAGCGGCCCAAGAGACCCAGTACTTC; CDR3aa: CASSSGLAAQETQYF
abundance: many; j_gene: TRBJ1-4; d_gene: NA; v_gene: TRBV20-1; CDR3nt: TGCAGTGCCCACAGGGAAGGGGTAACTAATGAAAAACTGTTTTTT; CDR3aa: CSAHREGVTNEKLFF